Sequencing of this T cell receptor (beta chain) was carried out in a study of CD8 T cells in ankylosing spondylitis. Whole-study findings and limits: Disease-linked clones were reportedly significantly enriched in matched ankylosing spondylitis synovial fluid. Among TCR beta sequences, a motif of several highly homologous variants appeared characteristic of ankylosing spondylitis blood. Reactive arthritis synovial fluid and blood previously showed some of these motif variants.

Libraries for TCR beta were made by quantitative 5'-RACE with molecular barcodes. TCRdb redid the calling of the 5' RACE reads with MiXCR, one entry per CDR3 protein. The sample records some 240,000 distinct CDR3 sequences, just under 7.5% being singletons. The CDR3 covers 16 residues. With 4 bases clipped from V and 3 bases from J, the junction kept 6 bases outside the gene matches. Germline V gene lookup returns CDR1 SGHKS and CDR2 YYEKEE (reference sequence). A remark on this clonotype: Its target is unknown.

The sequenced sample was blood, either unsorted or a sorted T cell fraction (not recorded which). The clonotype was recovered from a male donor with ankylosing spondylitis. The rearrangement uses TRBV5-5 and TRBJ2-2; 10 bases match TRBD1. DNA for the CDR3: TGTGCCAGCAGCGCCAGACAGGGGGCGGACACCGGGGAGCTGTTTTTT. As protein: CASSARQGADTGELFF.